A single sample is the source of the 6 T cell receptor beta chains below, sequenced in a study of neurological immune-mediated disorders. The time point denotes: longitudinal time-point 3. TCRdb reprocessed the 5' RACE reads with MiXCR, giving one entry per CDR3 protein. This table holds roughly 48,000 distinct CDR3 sequences, roughly 13% found once. Sequenced: PBMCs. All receptors derive from a male donor with HTLV-1-associated myelopathy (HAM/TSP).

In the case of this clonotype: Just one base apart from a much larger clone, this may be a read error. The J gene is TRBJ2-1, the V gene TRBV5-6, with D possibly TRBD1 on 5 matching bases. This CDR3 has 14 residues. Trimming left V 2 bases short and J 8 bases short, with 14 bases between. From germline, CDR1 is SGHDT and CDR2 YYEEEE. CDR3 DNA: TGTGCCAGCAGCTTCCTCAGGGTGGGCCATGAGCAGTTCTTC. Translating it yields CASSFLRVGHEQFF.

This clonotype was observed many times. The CDR3 here is CSAISGRGEDTQYF. The CDR3 region has the DNA TGCAGTGCCATTTCCGGGCGGGGGGAAGATACGCAGTATTTT. This chain connects TRBV20-1 to TRBJ2-3; TRBD2 matches 8 bases. V trimming: 6 bases; J trimming: 5 bases; junction bases outside the gene matches: 10. The CDR3 totals 14 residues. CDR1 DFQATT and CDR2 SNEGSKA come from the germline V gene (reference sequence).

This clonotype was counted at least ten times. V is TRBV5-1 and J is TRBJ1-1; maybe TRBD1 (6 bases). With 3 bases removed from V and 7 bases from J, the gap between germline ends came to 13 bases. The V gene's germline CDR1 is SGHRS and CDR2 YFSETQ. The CDR3 is 13 residues long. CDR3 sequence reads: CASSYRVESEAFF. The DNA for the CDR3 is TGCGCCAGCAGCTACAGGGTGGAGAGTGAAGCTTTCTTT.

This clonotype has at least ten counts. V gene TRBV4-2 combines with J gene TRBJ2-1, with D possibly being TRBD1 or TRBD2 (6 bases each). Germline CDR1 and CDR2: LGHNA and YNFKEQ. CDR3 length equals 15 residues. V was shortened by 4 bases and J by 4 bases, with 14 bases between the two germline ends. The CDR3 region has the DNA TGTGCCAGCAGCCCGTTAGGGGGGACATACAATGAGCAGTTCTTC. Its protein is CASSPLGGTYNEQFF.

This clonotype occurred many times. The rearrangement links TRBV21-1 to TRBJ1-5. TRBV21-1 corresponds to a pseudogene. CDR3 size: 16 residues. The CDR3 sequence is CASPNAGAYSNQPQHF. CDR3 bases: TGTGCCAGCCCCAATGCGGGTGCCTATAGCAATCAGCCCCAGCATTTT.

This chain uses TRBV4-3 with TRBJ2-5; D gene uncertain. This CDR3 contains 13 residues. CDR1 is LGHNA and CDR2 is YSLEER in the germline V gene. This CDR3 reads CTISQATKETQYF. As DNA, the CDR3 is TGCACCATCAGCCAAGCCACCAAGGAGACCCAGTACTTC.